The clone carrying this T cell receptor beta chain turned up a few times. Antigen specificity is unknown. This sample is part of a study of regulatory T cells in long-lasting Graves disease. Study-level results: TRBV28, TRBJ1-2 and TRBJ2-5 were segments that persistent disease favored. Having few samples may have compromised the accuracy.

Arm-PCR with iRepertoire HTBI primers amplified the CDR3 regions for these TCR beta libraries. TCRdb passed the multiplex PCR reads through MiXCR, listing each CDR3 protein once. The sample shows roughly 520,000 distinct CDR3 sequences, 12% of them seen only once. Germline CDR1 MGHRA, CDR2 YSYEKL. V lost 1 base and J lost 4, with 20 bases in between. CDR3 length: 18 amino acids. Noted time point: newly diagnosed GD, antithyroid drugs for less than 3 months. RNA from PBMCs was the source of the TCR library. Those enrolled as patients came out of an endocrinology department in Xi'an, China. A further study also used this sample, focusing on T cells in Graves' hyperthyroidism and ophthalmopathy. That paper adds: Model output signaled ophthalmopathy a median about 6.3 months ahead of onset.

The genes are TRBV4-1 and TRBJ1-3; tentative D call: TRBD1 (5 bases). Sequences were derived from peripheral blood mononuclear cells (PBMCs), sampled at new diagnosis, from a patient treated with antithyroid drugs. This receptor was identified in a woman aged 25 to 39 with Graves disease. The CDR3 reads CASSQGGWRGRSGNTIYF. The CDR3 DNA reads as TGCGCCAGCAGCCAAGGGGGCTGGAGGGGACGGTCAGGAAACACCATATATTTT.